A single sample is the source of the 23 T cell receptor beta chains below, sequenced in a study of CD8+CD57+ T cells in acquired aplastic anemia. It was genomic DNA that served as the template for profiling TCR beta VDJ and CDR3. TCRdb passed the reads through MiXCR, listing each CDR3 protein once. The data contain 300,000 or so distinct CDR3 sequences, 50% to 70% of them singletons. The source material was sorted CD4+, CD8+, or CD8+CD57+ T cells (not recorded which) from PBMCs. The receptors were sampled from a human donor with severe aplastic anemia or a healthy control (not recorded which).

The CDR3 nucleotides read TGTGCCAGCAGAATAGTCGCAGGAGACAATGAGCAGTTCTTC. Translating it yields CASRIVAGDNEQFF. V is TRBV7-2 and J is TRBJ2-1; D gene unclear. The germline V gene has CDR1 SGHTA and CDR2 FQGNSA. V lost 6 bases and J lost 5, with 14 bases in between. The CDR3 consists of 14 residues.

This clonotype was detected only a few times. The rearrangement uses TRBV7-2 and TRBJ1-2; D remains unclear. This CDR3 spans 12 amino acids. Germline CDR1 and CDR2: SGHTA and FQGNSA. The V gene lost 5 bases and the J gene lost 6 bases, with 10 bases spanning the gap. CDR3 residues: CASSTDKDGYTF. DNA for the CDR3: TGTGCCAGCAGCACAGACAAGGATGGCTACACCTTC. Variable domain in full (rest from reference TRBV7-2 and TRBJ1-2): GAGVSQSPSNKVTEKGKDVELRCDPISGHTALYWYRQSLGQGLEFLIYFQGNSAPDKSGLPSDRFSAERTGGSVSTLTIQRTQQEDSAVYLCASSTDKDGYTFGSGTRLTVV.

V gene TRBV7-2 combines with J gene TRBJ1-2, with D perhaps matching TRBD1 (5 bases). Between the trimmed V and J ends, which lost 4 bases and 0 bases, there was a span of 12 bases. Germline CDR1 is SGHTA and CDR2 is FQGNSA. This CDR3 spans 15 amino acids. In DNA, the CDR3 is TGTGCCAGCAGCTACTCCTTAGGGGCTAACTATGGCTACACCTTC. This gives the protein CASSYSLGANYGYTF.

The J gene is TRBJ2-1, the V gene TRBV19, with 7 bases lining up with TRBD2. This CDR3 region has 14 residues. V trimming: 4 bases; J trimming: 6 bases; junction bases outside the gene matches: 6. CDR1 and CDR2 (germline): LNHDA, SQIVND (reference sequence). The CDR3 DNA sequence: TGTGCCAGTAGTAGCGGGAGAATGATCAATGAGCAGTTCTTC. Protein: CASSSGRMINEQFF.

The CDR3 region has the DNA TGTGCCAGCAGTCCTTACCGACAGGGGAGGTTGGCACCCCTCCACTTT. Translating it yields CASSPYRQGRLAPLHF. The chain joins TRBV7-9 to TRBJ1-6; 8 bases line up with TRBD1. The CDR3 contains 16 residues. Per germline, CDR1 SEHNR and CDR2 FQNEAQ (reference sequence). V was clipped by 6 bases and J by 11 bases; unmatched bases: 15.

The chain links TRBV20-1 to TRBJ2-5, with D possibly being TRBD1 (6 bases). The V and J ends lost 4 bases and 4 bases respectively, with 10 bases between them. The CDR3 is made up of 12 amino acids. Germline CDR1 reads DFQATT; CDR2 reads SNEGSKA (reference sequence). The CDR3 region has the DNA TGCAGTGCTACCCGAGGGGGAGAGACCCAGTACTTC. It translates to CSATRGGETQYF.

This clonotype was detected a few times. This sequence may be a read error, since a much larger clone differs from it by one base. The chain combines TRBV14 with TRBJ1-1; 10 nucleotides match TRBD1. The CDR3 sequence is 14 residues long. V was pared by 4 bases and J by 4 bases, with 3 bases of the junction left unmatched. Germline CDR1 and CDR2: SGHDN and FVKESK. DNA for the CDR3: TGTGCCAGCAGCCCCGGACAGGGGGGCACTGAAGCTTTCTTT. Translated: CASSPGQGGTEAFF.

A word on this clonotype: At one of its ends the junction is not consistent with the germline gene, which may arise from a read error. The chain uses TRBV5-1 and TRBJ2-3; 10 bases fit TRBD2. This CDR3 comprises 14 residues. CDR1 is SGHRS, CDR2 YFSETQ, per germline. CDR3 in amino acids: CSSSGGAGTDTQYF. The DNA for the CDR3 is TGCTCCAGCAGCGGGGGGGCGGGCACAGATACGCAGTATTTT.

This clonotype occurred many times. DNA of the CDR3: TGCGCCAGCAGCCGGACGGAAGCTAACTATGGCTACACCTTC. It yields the protein CASSRTEANYGYTF. The V call is TRBV5-1, the J call TRBJ1-2; D is unresolved. Trimming took off 4 bases at V and 0 bases at J, with 10 bases between the two ends. The CDR3 runs to 14 residues. The V gene's germline CDR1 is SGHRS and CDR2 YFSETQ.

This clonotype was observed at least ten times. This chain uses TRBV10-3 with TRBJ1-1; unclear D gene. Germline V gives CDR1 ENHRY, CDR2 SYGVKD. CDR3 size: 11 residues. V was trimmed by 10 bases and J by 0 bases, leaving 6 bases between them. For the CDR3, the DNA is TGTGCCACGACTCTGAACACTGAAGCTTTCTTT. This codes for CATTLNTEAFF.

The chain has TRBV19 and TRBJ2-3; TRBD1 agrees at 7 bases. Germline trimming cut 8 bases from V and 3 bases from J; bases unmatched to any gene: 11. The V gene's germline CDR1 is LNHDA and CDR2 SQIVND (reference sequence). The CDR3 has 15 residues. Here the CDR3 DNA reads TGTGCCAGTCACCTGACAGGGTTGGGAACAGATACGCAGTATTTT. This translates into CASHLTGLGTDTQYF. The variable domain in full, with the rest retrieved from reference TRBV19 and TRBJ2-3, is DGGITQSPKYLFRKEGQNVTLSCEQNLNHDAMYWYRQDPGQGLRLIYYSQIVNDFQKGDIAEGYSVSREKKESFPLTVTSAQKNPTAFYLCASHLTGLGTDTQYFGPGTRLTVL.

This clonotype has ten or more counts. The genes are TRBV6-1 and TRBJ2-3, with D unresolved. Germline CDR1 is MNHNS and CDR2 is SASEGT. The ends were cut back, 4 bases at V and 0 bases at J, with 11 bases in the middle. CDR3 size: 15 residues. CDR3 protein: CASSGRVLSTDTQYF. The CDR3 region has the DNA TGTGCCAGCAGTGGCCGAGTTCTTAGCACAGATACGCAGTATTTT.

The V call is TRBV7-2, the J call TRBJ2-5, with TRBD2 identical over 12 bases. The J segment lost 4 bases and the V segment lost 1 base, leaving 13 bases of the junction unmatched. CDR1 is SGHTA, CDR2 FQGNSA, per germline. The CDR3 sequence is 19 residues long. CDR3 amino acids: CASSLGRRLAGDRPETQYF. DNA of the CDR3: TGTGCCAGCAGCTTAGGTCGTCGACTAGCGGGGGACAGACCAGAGACCCAGTACTTC.

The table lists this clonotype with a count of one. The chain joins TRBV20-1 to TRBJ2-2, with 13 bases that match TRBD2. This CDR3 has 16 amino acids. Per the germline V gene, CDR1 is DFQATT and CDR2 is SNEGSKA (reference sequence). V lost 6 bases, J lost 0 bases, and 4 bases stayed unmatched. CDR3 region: CSARTSGGPNTGELFF. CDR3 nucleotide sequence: TGCAGTGCAAGGACTAGCGGGGGCCCGAACACCGGGGAGCTGTTTTTT.

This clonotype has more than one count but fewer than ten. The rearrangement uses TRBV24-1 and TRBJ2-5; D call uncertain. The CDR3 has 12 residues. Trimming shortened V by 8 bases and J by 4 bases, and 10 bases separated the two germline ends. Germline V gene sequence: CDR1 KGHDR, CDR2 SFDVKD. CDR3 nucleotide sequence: TGTGCCACCACCAGCGACGGAGAGACCCAGTACTTC. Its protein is CATTSDGETQYF.

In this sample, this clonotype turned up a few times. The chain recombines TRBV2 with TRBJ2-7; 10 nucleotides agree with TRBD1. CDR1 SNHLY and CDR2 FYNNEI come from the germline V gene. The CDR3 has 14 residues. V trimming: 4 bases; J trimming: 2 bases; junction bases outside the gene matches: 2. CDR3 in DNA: TGTGCCAGCAGTGGGACAGGGGGGACCTACGAGCAGTACTTC. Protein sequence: CASSGTGGTYEQYF.

The CDR3 sequence is CSVIGPGEQYF. Written as DNA, the CDR3 is TGCAGCGTAATCGGACCGGGAGAGCAGTACTTC. The chain uses TRBV29-1 and TRBJ2-7; a possible D gene is TRBD2 (5 bases). Trimming shortened V by 6 bases and J by 7 bases, and 13 bases separated the two germline ends. CDR1 and CDR2 from the germline V gene are SQVTM and ANQGSEA. CDR3 length: 11 residues.

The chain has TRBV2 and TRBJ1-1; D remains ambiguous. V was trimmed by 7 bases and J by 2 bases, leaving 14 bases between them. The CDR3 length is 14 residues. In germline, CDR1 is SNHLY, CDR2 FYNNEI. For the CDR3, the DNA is TGTGCCAGCACCAGACAAGGTGATAACACTGAAGCTTTCTTT. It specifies CASTRQGDNTEAFF.

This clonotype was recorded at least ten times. The CDR3 nucleotides read TGTGCCTCCTTAGCATGGAGGGGGGGCGAAAAACTGTTTTTT. As protein: CASLAWRGGEKLFF. V and J are TRBV6-6 and TRBJ1-4, with D possibly matching TRBD1 (6 bases). Trimming pared 11 bases from V and 8 bases from J, leaving 21 bases between. This CDR3 has 14 amino acids. Germline V CDR1 and CDR2: MNHNY, SVGAGI (reference sequence).

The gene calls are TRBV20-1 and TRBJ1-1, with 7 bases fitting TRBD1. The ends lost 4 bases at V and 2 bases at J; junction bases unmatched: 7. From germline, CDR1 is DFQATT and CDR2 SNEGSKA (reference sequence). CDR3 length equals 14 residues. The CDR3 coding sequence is TGCAGTGCTACCGGGACAGTAAGAAACACTGAAGCTTTCTTT. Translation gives CSATGTVRNTEAFF.

The CDR3 nucleotides read TGTGCCAGCAGTAAGGGACTAGCGGATAATTCACCCCTCCACTTT. It yields the protein CASSKGLADNSPLHF. V is TRBV2 and J is TRBJ1-6; possible D gene TRBD1, 5 bases. The CDR3 is 15 residues long. Germline V gene sequence: CDR1 SNHLY, CDR2 FYNNEI. Trimming removed 5 bases at V and 5 bases at J, with 13 bases between.

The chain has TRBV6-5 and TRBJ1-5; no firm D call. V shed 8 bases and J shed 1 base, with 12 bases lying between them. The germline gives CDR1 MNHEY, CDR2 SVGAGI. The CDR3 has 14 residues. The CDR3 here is CASAGTGSNQPQHF. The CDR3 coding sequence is TGTGCCAGCGCGGGTACGGGGAGCAATCAGCCCCAGCATTTT.

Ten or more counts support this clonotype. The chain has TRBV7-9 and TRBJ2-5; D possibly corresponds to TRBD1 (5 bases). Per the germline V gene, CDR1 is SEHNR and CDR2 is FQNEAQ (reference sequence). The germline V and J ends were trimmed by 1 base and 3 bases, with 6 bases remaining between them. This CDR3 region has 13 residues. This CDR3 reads CASSLGGEETQYF. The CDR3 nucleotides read TGTGCCAGCAGCTTAGGGGGCGAAGAGACCCAGTACTTC.